These 18 T cell receptor beta chains originate from one sample sequenced in a study of T-cell memory formation after mild COVID-19. TCRdb reprocessed the 5' RACE reads via MiXCR and lists one record per CDR3 protein. Among about 200,000 distinct CDR3 sequences listed, roughly 10% were seen once. The sequencing sample was made of PBMCs or a T cell subset sorted from them (not recorded which). Receptor source: a man aged 18-30 years who had mild COVID-19 (a few samples of this study predate the infection). Cell type and time point are not known.

This chain joins TRBV4-2 and TRBJ1-5, with D unclear. The V gene lost 4 bases and the J gene lost 2 bases, with 9 bases spanning the gap. The CDR3 has 14 amino acids. CDR1 and CDR2 (germline): LGHNA, YNFKEQ. The CDR3 loop reads CASSRQDGNQPQHF. The CDR3 nucleotides are TGTGCCAGCAGCCGCCAGGACGGCAATCAGCCCCAGCATTTT.

A few counts support this clonotype. The gene calls are TRBV21-1 and TRBJ1-4. TRBV21-1 constitutes a pseudogene. The CDR3 has 15 amino acids. DNA of the CDR3: TGTGCCAGCAGCAAAGTAAGACTGAGGGAGGAAAAACTGTTTTTT. Translating gives CASSKVRLREEKLFF.

The chain joins TRBV20-1 to TRBJ2-5; no clear D. Trimming cost V 2 bases and J 2 bases, with 9 bases left between them. The CDR3 consists of 13 residues. Germline V gene lookup returns CDR1 DFQATT and CDR2 SNEGSKA (reference sequence). As DNA, the CDR3 is TGCAGTGCTAGAACGTCGGCTCAAGAGACCCAGTACTTC. It encodes CSARTSAQETQYF.

The chain is built from TRBV28 and TRBJ2-5; D is perhaps TRBD2 (5 bases). V dropped 3 bases and J dropped 6 bases, with 11 bases sitting between them. Germline V CDR1 and CDR2: MDHEN, SYDVKM. This CDR3 has 13 amino acids. CDR3 protein: CASSFTSVKTQYF. Here the CDR3 DNA reads TGTGCCAGCAGTTTCACTAGTGTAAAGACCCAGTACTTC.

This clonotype was recorded many times. This chain connects TRBV4-3 to TRBJ1-2; D is unresolved. Germline V gene sequence: CDR1 LGHNA, CDR2 YSLEER. Trimming pared 0 bases from V and 4 bases from J, leaving 3 bases between. The CDR3 length is 12 residues. CDR3: CASSQEGYGYTF. The CDR3 bases are TGCGCCAGCAGCCAAGAGGGCTATGGCTACACCTTC.

This clonotype was detected a few times. The DNA for the CDR3 is TGTGCCAGCAGCCAAGAAGACCTAGCGGGATACTACTCCTACAATGAGCAGTTCTTC. This sequence encodes CASSQEDLAGYYSYNEQFF. The genes are TRBV14 and TRBJ2-1, with 9 bases aligning to TRBD2. V gave up 0 bases and J gave up 0 bases; unmatched junction bases: 9. The CDR3 is 19 amino acids. Per germline, CDR1 SGHDN and CDR2 FVKESK.

There are a few counts of this clonotype. The CDR3: CASSFPSASGANVLTF. As DNA, the CDR3 is TGTGCCAGCAGCTTTCCTAGCGCCAGTGGGGCCAACGTCCTGACTTTC. V is TRBV7-2 and J is TRBJ2-6, with D possibly matching TRBD2 (6 bases). The length of the CDR3 is 16 residues. Germline lookup yields CDR1 SGHTA and CDR2 FQGNSA. Deletions cut 3 bases from V and 3 bases from J, with 12 bases between.

This clonotype appeared many times. The J gene is TRBJ2-2, the V gene TRBV6-6; the D call may be TRBD1 or TRBD2 (5 bases each). Germline V gene sequence: CDR1 MNHNY, CDR2 SVGAGI (reference sequence). The CDR3 has 15 residues. Trimming took 5 bases from V and 5 from J, leaving 15 bases between them. The CDR3 sequence: CASSTSPRGTGELFF. The CDR3 DNA reads TGTGCCAGCAGTACGTCCCCGAGGGGAACCGGGGAGCTGTTTTTT.

This clonotype has more than one count but fewer than ten. The chain joins TRBV18 to TRBJ1-1; D is ambiguous. From germline, CDR1 is KGHSH and CDR2 LQKENI. V lost 6 bases, J lost 1 base, and 9 bases lay in between. CDR3 length equals 13 residues. CDR3 in amino acids: CASSEGGNTEAFF. The CDR3 DNA is TGTGCCAGCTCCGAGGGCGGGAACACTGAAGCTTTCTTT.

There are a few counts of this clonotype. CDR3 sequence reads: CASSKRQGGTGELFF. CDR3 bases: TGTGCCAGCAGCAAGAGACAGGGGGGGACCGGGGAGCTGTTTTTT. The V gene is TRBV9, the J gene TRBJ2-2, with 9 bases matching TRBD1. From germline, CDR1 is SGDLS and CDR2 YYNGEE. The CDR3 spans 15 residues. V dropped 4 bases and J dropped 5; count of bases not matched to a gene: 6.

The chain combines TRBV12-5 with TRBJ2-4, with TRBD1 matching over 7 bases. Germline assignment: CDR1 LGHNT and CDR2 FRNRAP. Trimming at V came to 6 bases and at J to 3 bases, leaving 11 bases not matched to a gene. The CDR3 has 16 amino acids. CDR3 loop: CASGTELRDSKNIQYF. The CDR3 DNA sequence: TGTGCTAGTGGCACGGAGCTCCGGGACAGCAAAAACATTCAGTACTTC.

In its sample, this clonotype was seen many times. The chain carries TRBV5-1 and TRBJ1-5; D perhaps matches TRBD1 (5 bases). Trimming took 4 bases from V and 0 from J, leaving 11 bases between them. There are 15 residues in the CDR3. The germline CDR1 and CDR2 sequences are SGHRS and YFSETQ. CDR3 sequence (DNA): TGCGCCAGCAGCCCCGGGACTTATAGCAATCAGCCCCAGCATTTT. This sequence encodes CASSPGTYSNQPQHF.

In this sample, this clonotype turned up a few times. The chain couples TRBV7-2 to TRBJ2-1; D uncertain. V shed 5 bases and J shed 12 bases, with 14 bases lying between them. The CDR3 is 12 amino acids. Germline CDR1 SGHTA, CDR2 FQGNSA. CDR3 sequence reads: CASSGRATGQFF. CDR3 nucleotides: TGTGCCAGCAGCGGCCGGGCCACCGGGCAGTTCTTC.

The chain joins TRBV20-1 to TRBJ1-1; 9 nucleotides match TRBD1. V trimming: 7 bases; J trimming: 6 bases; junction bases outside the gene matches: 12. Germline CDR1 is DFQATT and CDR2 is SNEGSKA (reference sequence). CDR3 length: 14 residues. CDR3 coding DNA: TGCAGTGTCAAACGCCCACAGGGGGCTTCTGAAGCTTTCTTT. Its protein product is CSVKRPQGASEAFF.

V gene TRBV21-1 combines with J gene TRBJ2-7. TRBV21-1 has pseudogene status. This CDR3 has 16 amino acids. The CDR3 loop reads CASSKRRLPAAYEQYV. As DNA, the CDR3 is TGTGCCAGCAGCAAAAGGAGACTTCCTGCCGCCTACGAGCAGTACGTC.

This clonotype was recorded at least ten times. This rearrangement joins TRBV20-1 to TRBJ1-3; tentative D call: TRBD1 (6 bases). V lost 5 bases and J 0 bases, leaving 14 bases between the germline ends. The germline V gene has CDR1 DFQATT and CDR2 SNEGSKA (reference sequence). The CDR3 length is 15 residues. The CDR3 DNA is TGCAGTGCTGGAAGACAGGCCCTCTCTGGAAACACCATATATTTT. Its translation is CSAGRQALSGNTIYF.

The chain is built from TRBV6-4 and TRBJ2-2, with 8 positions matching TRBD2. Per the germline V gene, CDR1 is MRHNA and CDR2 is SNTAGT. V was pared by 6 bases and J by 6 bases, with 15 bases of the junction left unmatched. The CDR3 consists of 17 residues. CDR3 loop: CASRAPPRGGQAGELFF. As DNA, the CDR3 is TGTGCCAGCAGAGCTCCCCCGCGCGGGGGGCAGGCCGGGGAGCTGTTTTTT.

This clonotype was detected only a few times. V usage is TRBV2 and J usage is TRBJ2-6, with a weak D call TRBD2 (7 bases). The ends were cut back, 3 bases at V and 0 bases at J, with 12 bases in the middle. The CDR3 runs 17 residues. Germline CDR1 and CDR2: SNHLY and FYNNEI. CDR3 residues: CASSERGGHSGANVLTF. CDR3 sequence (DNA): TGTGCCAGCAGTGAGAGGGGGGGACACTCTGGGGCCAACGTCCTGACTTTC.